These 25 T cell receptor beta chains came from one sample sequenced in a study of response to subunit inactivated influenza vaccine (dated 2018 in TCRdb). Libraries were prepared through RT-PCR. The instrument was an Illumina HiSeq 2500. The public reads were quality trimmed at Q25 with fastp and then assembled into clones with MiXCR by TCRdb, keeping productive beta chains. Every CDR3 protein is listed once, alongside the most common genes and DNA of its rows. For this sample there are 500,000 or so distinct CDR3 sequences; 15% to 20% appear just once. The top ten clonotypes cover less than 4% of the sample. The sequenced sample was CD4+ T cells sorted from PBMCs, obtained less than 30 months after vaccination. All receptors come from a man in his fifties or sixties who received an inactivated influenza vaccine. Donor details come from another sample of the same person, matched by shared clones.

This chain uses TRBV20-1 with TRBJ1-1; D is uncertain. The V end lost 5 bases, the J end lost 0 bases, and 16 bases lay between the germline ends. The CDR3 extends over 15 amino acids. Germline V CDR1 and CDR2: DFQATT, SNEGSKA (reference sequence). CDR3: CSAGGIGRMNTEAFF. DNA of the CDR3: TGCAGTGCTGGTGGGATTGGACGGATGAACACTGAAGCTTTCTTT.

This clonotype was counted between two and nine times. The CDR3 DNA reads TGTGCCAGCAGTGCTGGGCAGAATCAAGAGACCCAGTACTTC. As protein: CASSAGQNQETQYF. V usage is TRBV25-1 and J usage is TRBJ2-5; D is undetermined. Trimming took 4 bases from V and 2 from J, leaving 11 bases between them. This CDR3 contains 14 residues. Germline CDR1 MGHDK, CDR2 SYGVNS.

The genes are TRBV2 and TRBJ2-1; TRBD2 matches at 13 bases. The CDR3 consists of 15 residues. Unmatched junction bases numbered 3, after V lost 3 bases and J lost 7 bases. In germline, CDR1 is SNHLY, CDR2 FYNNEI. The CDR3 loop reads CASSDRLAGGNEQFF. CDR3 nucleotides: TGTGCCAGCAGTGATAGACTAGCGGGAGGAAATGAGCAGTTCTTC.

The chain combines TRBV7-2 with TRBJ2-1, with D hard to call. Germline CDR1 is SGHTA and CDR2 is FQGNSA. The CDR3 has 15 residues. Trimming took 5 bases from V and 4 from J, leaving 15 bases between them. CDR3 bases: TGTGCCAGCAGCGCCATGAATAATCAATACAATGAGCAGTTCTTC. This codes for CASSAMNNQYNEQFF. The whole variable domain, filled in from reference TRBV7-2 and TRBJ2-1, reads GAGVSQSPSNKVTEKGKDVELRCDPISGHTALYWYRQSLGQGLEFLIYFQGNSAPDKSGLPSDRFSAERTGGSVSTLTIQRTQQEDSAVYLCASSAMNNQYNEQFFGPGTRLTVL.

V usage is TRBV28 and J usage is TRBJ2-1; TRBD2 matches at 13 bases. The CDR3 loop spans 17 amino acids. CDR1 is MDHEN, CDR2 SYDVKM, per germline. V lost 1 base to trimming and J lost 4 bases; unmatched junction nucleotides: 4. CDR3 in DNA: TGTGCCAGCAGTTTATCGGGACTAGCGGGAAATTACAATGAGCAGTTCTTC. This translates into CASSLSGLAGNYNEQFF.

This rearrangement joins TRBV20-1 to TRBJ2-3; a weak D match, TRBD2 (6 bases). This CDR3 has 16 residues. Trimming shortened V by 0 bases and J by 3 bases, and 16 bases separated the two germline ends. Germline-derived CDR1 and CDR2 are DFQATT and SNEGSKA (reference sequence). CDR3 DNA: TGCAGTGCTAGAGATCGACGCCTAGCGTTGACAGATACGCAGTATTTT. This sequence encodes CSARDRRLALTDTQYF.

The chain links TRBV5-5 to TRBJ2-5; 11 bases are a match to TRBD2. This CDR3 region has 16 residues. Per germline, CDR1 SGHKS and CDR2 YYEKEE (reference sequence). Trimming at V came to 4 bases and at J to 2 bases, leaving 7 bases not matched to a gene. CDR3 nucleotides: TGTGCCAGCAGCCTGGGACTAGCGGCCATGCAAGAGACCCAGTACTTC. Translation gives CASSLGLAAMQETQYF.

The V and J genes are TRBV5-1 and TRBJ2-3; 9 nucleotides agree with TRBD2. This CDR3 has 17 residues. The V and J ends lost 2 bases and 6 bases, in that order; junction bases with no gene match: 13. From germline, CDR1 is SGHRS and CDR2 YFSETQ. CDR3 DNA sequence: TGCGCCAGCAGCTTACTGCGTAGCGGGGGCTTAGGGGATACGCAGTATTTT. Translated, it gives CASSLLRSGGLGDTQYF.

The chain employs TRBV15 and TRBJ2-1; a weak D match, TRBD2 (6 bases). V lost 0 bases, J lost 12 bases, and 24 bases lay in between. Germline values: CDR1 LNHNV, CDR2 YYDKDF (reference sequence). The CDR3 is made up of 17 amino acids. The CDR3 reads CATSRDRVGSSGKWQFF. As DNA, the CDR3 is TGTGCCACCAGCAGAGATCGGGTCGGGAGCTCCGGAAAGTGGCAGTTCTTC.

This clonotype was counted between two and nine times. V is TRBV5-1 and J is TRBJ2-7; a possible D gene is TRBD2 (6 bases). V was pared by 0 bases and J by 1 base, with 17 bases between. Germline CDR1 SGHRS, CDR2 YFSETQ. This CDR3 is 17 amino acids long. The CDR3 sequence: CASSLVDMRRGSYEQYF. Written as DNA, the CDR3 is TGCGCCAGCAGCTTGGTCGATATGAGGCGGGGTTCCTACGAGCAGTACTTC. Based on the CDR3 plus reference TRBV5-1 and TRBJ2-7, the full variable domain is KAGVTQTPRYLIKTRGQQVTLSCSPISGHRSVSWYQQTPGQGLQFLFEYFSETQRNKGNFPGRFSGRQFSNSRSEMNVSTLELGDSALYLCASSLVDMRRGSYEQYFGPGTRLTVT.

This chain uses TRBV5-1 with TRBJ2-1; a possible D gene is TRBD2 (7 bases). Germline V lookup: CDR1 SGHRS, CDR2 YFSETQ. V was cut by 0 bases and J by 6 bases, with 16 bases left in between. This CDR3 comprises 16 residues. CDR3 region: CASSLARGGGGNEQFF. The CDR3 nucleotides are TGCGCCAGCAGCTTGGCCCGAGGGGGGGGTGGCAATGAGCAGTTCTTC.

This chain uses TRBV6-5 with TRBJ1-2; D possibly corresponds to TRBD1 (5 bases). Per germline, CDR1 MNHEY and CDR2 SVGAGI. The CDR3 has 15 residues. Deletions cut 0 bases from V and 0 bases from J, with 8 bases between. CDR3 residues: CASSYSSGTNYGYTF. The CDR3 DNA follows: TGTGCCAGCAGTTACTCGTCAGGGACTAACTATGGCTACACCTTC.

This clonotype showed up just a few times. The rearrangement joins TRBV29-1 to TRBJ2-5, with 10 bases matching TRBD2. The CDR3 extends over 19 amino acids. Germline lookup yields CDR1 SQVTM and CDR2 ANQGSEA. With V trimmed by 3 bases and J by 5 bases, 21 bases remained unmatched. This CDR3 is CSVDPMSFLAGARLETQYF. As DNA, the CDR3 is TGCAGCGTTGACCCAATGTCTTTTCTAGCGGGGGCCCGTCTCGAGACCCAGTACTTC.

The gene calls are TRBV9 and TRBJ2-1; D unclear. There are 12 residues in the CDR3. CDR1 is SGDLS, CDR2 YYNGEE, per germline. The germline V and J ends were trimmed by 3 bases and 6 bases, with 7 bases remaining between them. The CDR3 sequence: CASSATFNEQFF. The CDR3 DNA reads as TGTGCCAGCAGCGCGACTTTCAATGAGCAGTTCTTC.

The genes are TRBV6-1 and TRBJ2-5, with 7 nucleotides matching TRBD1. The CDR3 covers 14 residues. Trimming at V came to 6 bases and at J to 5 bases, leaving 9 bases not matched to a gene. CDR1 and CDR2 (germline): MNHNS, SASEGT. CDR3: CASRNPGGRETQYF. The DNA for the CDR3 is TGTGCCAGCAGAAACCCAGGGGGAAGGGAGACCCAGTACTTC.

This clonotype was picked up a small number of times. The V gene is TRBV5-1, the J gene TRBJ2-2; D unresolved. Germline-derived CDR1 and CDR2 are SGHRS and YFSETQ. Trimming removed 0 bases at V and 2 bases at J, with 8 bases between. The CDR3 loop spans 15 amino acids. CDR3 loop: CASSLGHPNTGELFF. The CDR3 DNA reads TGCGCCAGCAGCTTGGGACATCCCAACACCGGGGAGCTGTTTTTT.

The chain has TRBV12-3 or TRBV12-4 and TRBJ1-1; TRBD1 might be the D (5 bases). The V and J ends lost 3 bases and 5 bases respectively, with 16 bases between them. The CDR3 totals 15 residues. The CDR3 reads CASSLAGTVRTEAFF. The CDR3 DNA is TGTGCCAGCAGTTTGGCAGGGACGGTGCGGACTGAAGCTTTCTTT.

A few counts support this clonotype. The chain has TRBV3-1 and TRBJ2-3, with D perhaps TRBD2 (6 bases). V lost 3 bases, J lost 0 bases, and 13 bases lay in between. This CDR3 has 16 residues. Germline values: CDR1 LGHDT, CDR2 YNNKEL (reference sequence). In DNA, the CDR3 is TGTGCCAGCAGCCAGATTCGAGGGACTAGCACAGATACGCAGTATTTT. It translates to CASSQIRGTSTDTQYF.

In its sample, this clonotype was seen a few times. The rearrangement links TRBV28 to TRBJ2-7, with D unresolved. Germline CDR1 is MDHEN and CDR2 is SYDVKM. With 4 bases removed from V and 2 bases from J, the gap between germline ends came to 9 bases. The CDR3 totals 13 residues. The CDR3 DNA follows: TGTGCCAGCAGTTCCTTAGTTACCTACGAGCAGTACTTC. Protein product: CASSSLVTYEQYF.

This clonotype was seen a few times. The chain employs TRBV20-1 and TRBJ2-3; 10 positions agree with TRBD1. Trimming took 3 bases from V and 3 from J; bases not matched to a gene: 3. The CDR3 has 14 residues. Germline V gene lookup returns CDR1 DFQATT and CDR2 SNEGSKA (reference sequence). This CDR3 reads CSARGQGITDTQYF. The CDR3 coding sequence is TGCAGTGCTAGGGGACAGGGGATTACAGATACGCAGTATTTT.

The chain couples TRBV4-3 to TRBJ2-3; TRBD2 agrees at 10 bases. The CDR3 spans 16 residues. Trimming took 3 bases from V and 2 from J; bases not matched to a gene: 5. Germline assignment: CDR1 LGHNA and CDR2 YSLEER. CDR3 coding DNA: TGCGCCAGCAGCCAGAGTAGCGGGGGGCACACAGATACGCAGTATTTT. It codes for CASSQSSGGHTDTQYF.

The rearrangement links TRBV4-3 to TRBJ2-5; 8 bases match TRBD1. This CDR3 is 15 amino acids long. The germline V gene encodes CDR1 LGHNA and CDR2 YSLEER. J gave up 4 bases and V 2 bases, and 6 bases lay outside the gene matches. DNA for the CDR3: TGCGCCAGCAGCCAACAAGGACAGGGTGGAGAGACCCAGTACTTC. Its protein product is CASSQQGQGGETQYF.

Ten or more counts support this clonotype. V is TRBV9 and J is TRBJ2-1; a possible D gene is TRBD2 (7 bases). The germline CDR1 and CDR2 sequences are SGDLS and YYNGEE. This CDR3 spans 16 amino acids. V lost 3 bases to trimming and J lost 3 bases, with 16 bases between them. CDR3 region: CASSGNRVAGYNEQFF. DNA of the CDR3: TGTGCCAGCAGCGGGAACAGGGTAGCGGGCTACAATGAGCAGTTCTTC.

DNA for the CDR3: TGTGCCACCAGCAGAGGCTTAGCGGGGTCGGAGACCCAGTACTTC. This translates into CATSRGLAGSETQYF. V gene TRBV15 combines with J gene TRBJ2-5; 8 bases align to TRBD2. V trimming: 1 base; J trimming: 5 bases; junction bases outside the gene matches: 6. CDR1 and CDR2 (germline): LNHNV, YYDKDF (reference sequence). The CDR3 contains 15 residues.

This chain links TRBV14 with TRBJ1-6; tentatively, D is TRBD1 (6 bases). V lost 5 bases and J lost 9, with 17 bases in between. Per the germline V gene, CDR1 is SGHDN and CDR2 is FVKESK. The CDR3 loop spans 15 amino acids. CDR3 sequence (DNA): TGTGCCAGCAGCTTCTCAGGACAGTCTGCTTCACCCCTCCACTTT. It translates to CASSFSGQSASPLHF.